A single sample gave rise to the 30 T cell receptor beta chains below, sequenced in a study of cytomegalovirus exposure and HLA in healthy donors. Primers for the PCR totalled 60 Vbeta and 13 Jbeta. Sequenced by immunoSEQ multiplex PCR; TCRdb stores in-frame clones only, minus some. The sample records some 65,000 clones, around 73% being singletons. The sample was PBMCs. These receptors were collected from a girl under 18 in good health and CMV-seropositive.

A few counts support this clone. V usage is TRBV19 and J usage is TRBJ2-1, with D perhaps matching TRBD1 (5 bases). V was shortened by 4 bases and J by 6 bases, with 16 bases between the two germline ends. Germline assignment: CDR1 LNHDA and CDR2 SQIVND (reference sequence). This CDR3 has 15 amino acids. The CDR3 coding sequence is TGTGCCAGTAGTAACCAACGACAGTCTCTCAATGAGCAGTTCTTC. This encodes CASSNQRQSLNEQFF.

The chain couples TRBV7-9 to TRBJ1-4, with 10 bases that match TRBD1. CDR1 and CDR2 from the germline V gene are SEHNR and FQNEAQ (reference sequence). The CDR3 runs 18 residues. The junction had 11 bases not matched to a gene; V was cut back by 4 bases and J by 3 bases. The CDR3 region has the DNA TGTGCCAGCAGCTCTCCCACCGGGACAGGGGAATCTAATGAAAAACTGTTTTTT. It codes for CASSSPTGTGESNEKLFF.

This clone appeared once. V gene TRBV11-2 combines with J gene TRBJ1-1; tentative D call: TRBD1 (6 bases). Per germline, CDR1 SGHAT and CDR2 FQNNGV. The CDR3 spans 17 residues. Trimming pared 5 bases from V and 4 bases from J, leaving 23 bases between. CDR3 sequence (DNA): TGTGCCAGCAGCCCAATAAGGGGGACACAGGGCGGCACTGAAGCTTTCTTT. Its protein product is CASSPIRGTQGGTEAFF.

This chain uses TRBV11-3 with TRBJ2-1; TRBD2 matches at 7 bases. Germline lookup yields CDR1 SGHNT and CDR2 YENEEA. This CDR3 is 17 amino acids long. V lost 1 base, J lost 9 bases, and 15 bases stayed unmatched. The CDR3 sequence: CASSLVFESGLVAEQFF. CDR3 nucleotide sequence: TGTGCCAGCAGCTTAGTCTTTGAGAGCGGACTAGTGGCTGAGCAGTTCTTC.

This sequence joins TRBV15 and TRBJ2-7; TRBD2 is a possible D gene (6 bases). Looked up from germline, CDR1 is LNHNV and CDR2 is YYDKDF (reference sequence). The CDR3 is 14 amino acids. V gave up 1 base and J gave up 11 bases, with 18 bases separating them. CDR3 residues: CATSRATTGSGKYF. The CDR3 bases are TGTGCCACCAGCAGAGCCACTACCGGGAGTGGGAAGTACTTC.

This CDR3 reads CAWTRTGIYEQYF. In nucleotides, the CDR3 is TGTGCCTGGACCCGGACAGGGATTTACGAGCAGTACTTC. The chain employs TRBV30 and TRBJ2-7; the match to TRBD1 covers 8 bases. The germline V gene has CDR1 GTSNPN and CDR2 SVGIG (reference sequence). The J segment lost 4 bases and the V segment lost 4 bases, leaving 6 bases of the junction unmatched. The CDR3 contains 13 residues.

The chain joins TRBV11-2 to TRBJ1-1; D call uncertain. This CDR3 is 14 amino acids long. V was clipped by 5 bases and J by 1 base, with 11 bases between them. From germline, CDR1 is SGHAT and CDR2 FQNNGV. CDR3 region: CASSAARRNTEAFF. CDR3 nucleotide sequence: TGTGCCAGCAGCGCCGCAAGGAGGAACACTGAAGCTTTCTTT. Full variable domain (missing parts from reference TRBV11-2 and TRBJ1-1): EAGVAQSPRYKIIEKRQSVAFWCNPISGHATLYWYQQILGQGPKLLIQFQNNGVVDDSQLPKDRFSAERLKGVDSTLKIQPAKLEDSAVYLCASSAARRNTEAFFGQGTRLTVV.

The chain couples TRBV11-3 to TRBJ2-7; D might be TRBD2 (6 bases). The CDR3 loop spans 14 amino acids. V was cut by 5 bases and J by 2 bases, with 13 bases left in between. CDR1 and CDR2 from the germline V gene are SGHNT and YENEEA. CDR3 region: CASSTPGRPYEQYF. In DNA form, the CDR3 reads TGTGCCAGCAGCACCCCAGGGAGGCCCTACGAGCAGTACTTC.

V usage is TRBV29-1 and J usage is TRBJ1-2; 7 nucleotides line up with TRBD1. CDR3 length equals 12 residues. V lost 6 bases, J lost 7 bases, and 8 bases stayed unmatched. The germline gives CDR1 SQVTM, CDR2 ANQGSEA. CDR3: CSVGDRVAGYTF. CDR3 DNA sequence: TGCAGCGTGGGAGACAGGGTAGCTGGCTACACCTTC.

This chain uses TRBV6-5 with TRBJ1-2; TRBD1 might be the D (5 bases). V lost 0 bases and J lost 4, with 12 bases in between. This CDR3 contains 15 residues. From germline, CDR1 is MNHEY and CDR2 SVGAGI. This CDR3 is CASSYSGGTGYGYTF. The CDR3 DNA is TGTGCCAGCAGTTACTCCGGAGGGACCGGCTATGGCTACACCTTC.

The chain recombines TRBV7-2 with TRBJ2-1; 8 nucleotides agree with TRBD2. This CDR3 has 15 residues. Germline CDR1 and CDR2: SGHTA and FQGNSA. Trimming removed 5 bases from V and 0 bases from J; junction bases left unmatched: 3. CDR3 coding DNA: TGTGCCAGCAGCCCCAGCGGGAGCTCCTACAATGAGCAGTTCTTC. Protein: CASSPSGSSYNEQFF.

The rearrangement joins TRBV6-9 to TRBJ2-5; 8 bases match TRBD2. The J call could be wrong; TRBJ2-7 is a better fit for the DNA end. Germline assignment: CDR1 MNHGY and CDR2 SVAAGI. The CDR3 consists of 14 residues. CDR3 sequence: CAGDRGGTSYEQYF. The CDR3 DNA follows: TGTGCCGGAGACCGGGGGGGCACGAGCTACGAGCAGTACTTC.

In this sample, this clone turned up many times. The chain uses TRBV19 and TRBJ2-1; 14 bases fit TRBD2. Looked up from germline, CDR1 is LNHDA and CDR2 is SQIVND (reference sequence). The ends lost 3 bases at V and 7 bases at J; junction bases unmatched: 2. The CDR3 is 15 amino acids. The CDR3 DNA follows: TGTGCCAGTAGTATCGGGACTAGCGGGAGTAATGAGCAGTTCTTC. Translation: CASSIGTSGSNEQFF.

The rearrangement uses TRBV5-1 and TRBJ1-2, with a weak D call TRBD1 (5 bases). Trimming shortened V by 5 bases and J by 0 bases, and 14 bases separated the two germline ends. This CDR3 has 15 amino acids. Germline V lookup: CDR1 SGHRS, CDR2 YFSETQ. This CDR3 reads CASSQYGAANYGYTF. The CDR3 DNA is TGCGCCAGCAGTCAATATGGGGCGGCTAACTATGGCTACACCTTC.

The chain links TRBV14 to TRBJ2-1; no definite D call. Between the trimmed V and J ends, which lost 2 bases and 6 bases, there was a span of 5 bases. Germline V gene sequence: CDR1 SGHDN, CDR2 FVKESK. The length of the CDR3 is 12 residues. CDR3 DNA: TGTGCCAGCAGCCAAATCCTCAATGAGCAGTTCTTC. Protein: CASSQILNEQFF.

The sample holds a few counts of this clone. The chain combines TRBV6-1 with TRBJ1-5; tentatively, D is TRBD1 (6 bases). Trimming took 4 bases from V and 5 from J, leaving 12 bases between them. This CDR3 is 14 amino acids long. The germline V gene encodes CDR1 MNHNS and CDR2 SASEGT. The CDR3 region is CASSAQGLDQPQHF. In DNA, the CDR3 is TGTGCCAGCAGTGCACAGGGTTTGGATCAGCCCCAGCATTTT.

As for this clone: The same CDR3 also results from other DNA sequences found in this sample. This chain links TRBV6-5 with TRBJ1-1, with no clear D. The ends were cut back, 0 bases at V and 2 bases at J, with 7 bases in the middle. The CDR3 is 14 amino acids. Germline assignment: CDR1 MNHEY and CDR2 SVGAGI. The CDR3 loop is CASSYSGANTEAFF. CDR3 coding DNA: TGTGCCAGCAGTTACTCGGGAGCTAACACTGAAGCTTTCTTT.

Here the CDR3 reads CASRISGSSTDTQYF. As DNA, the CDR3 is TGTGCCAGCAGGATTAGCGGGTCTAGCACAGATACGCAGTATTTT. The rearrangement links TRBV6-4 to TRBJ2-3; TRBD2 agrees at 7 bases. The CDR3 totals 15 residues. The ends lost 6 bases at V and 0 bases at J; junction bases unmatched: 6. Germline CDR1 MRHNA, CDR2 SNTAGT.

This rearrangement joins TRBV27 to TRBJ2-1; D is possibly TRBD2 (7 bases). The CDR3 spans 19 residues. The V gene's germline CDR1 is MNHEY and CDR2 SMNVEV (reference sequence). Between the trimmed V and J ends, which lost 6 bases and 4 bases, there was a span of 28 bases. As DNA, the CDR3 is TGTGCCAGCAGGACCATCTCAGGGGAGGGGGGGGTTAGATACAATGAGCAGTTCTTC. The encoded protein is CASRTISGEGGVRYNEQFF.

V is TRBV7-9 and J is TRBJ2-5; the D gene is possibly TRBD2 (5 bases). The J call may be in error: the DNA end matches TRBJ2-7 better. Germline CDR1 SEHNR, CDR2 FQNEAQ (reference sequence). The CDR3 extends over 14 amino acids. The CDR3 DNA is TGTGCCAGCAGCCGCGGAGCCGGGAACTACGAGCAGTACTTC. This gives the protein CASSRGAGNYEQYF.

The V call is TRBV30, the J call TRBJ2-1; 7 bases are a match to TRBD2. The CDR3 totals 13 residues. Germline values: CDR1 GTSNPN, CDR2 SVGIG (reference sequence). J gave up 4 bases and V 5 bases, and 5 bases lay outside the gene matches. Here the CDR3 DNA reads TGTGCCTGGGGGGGGGACGTATACAATGAGCAGTTCTTC. Residues: CAWGGDVYNEQFF.

In its sample, this clone was seen a few times. V usage is TRBV15 and J usage is TRBJ2-3, with D perhaps TRBD2 (6 bases). Deletions cut 4 bases from V and 7 bases from J, with 15 bases between. Germline values: CDR1 LNHNV, CDR2 YYDKDF (reference sequence). The CDR3 has 14 residues. For the CDR3, the DNA is TGTGCCACCAGCAATAGCCCGGGACTGTATACGCAGTATTTT. As protein: CATSNSPGLYTQYF.

The rearrangement links TRBV29-1 to TRBJ2-1; no clear D. Trimming shortened V by 3 bases and J by 11 bases, and 5 bases separated the two germline ends. Germline lookup yields CDR1 SQVTM and CDR2 ANQGSEA. This CDR3 has 9 amino acids. The CDR3 sequence: CSVERKQFF. In nucleotides, the CDR3 is TGCAGCGTTGAGAGGAAGCAGTTCTTC.

This sequence joins TRBV19 and TRBJ2-3; 9 nucleotides match TRBD2. Germline values: CDR1 LNHDA, CDR2 SQIVND (reference sequence). The junction had 9 bases not matched to a gene; V was cut back by 3 bases and J by 5 bases. CDR3 size: 16 residues. The CDR3 DNA sequence: TGTGCCAGTAGTATCCGCGGGAGGGGGAGCGGAGATACGCAGTATTTT. This sequence encodes CASSIRGRGSGDTQYF.

This clone was counted a few times. This chain connects TRBV6-1 to TRBJ1-2; the match to TRBD1 covers 7 bases. Germline assignment: CDR1 MNHNS and CDR2 SASEGT. This CDR3 comprises 15 residues. With 5 bases clipped from V and 2 bases from J, the junction kept 8 bases outside the gene matches. The CDR3 is CASSSVQGDNYGYTF. In nucleotides, the CDR3 is TGTGCCAGCAGTTCGGTTCAGGGGGACAACTATGGCTACACCTTC.

The V and J genes are TRBV6-5 and TRBJ1-1; D not certain. Germline CDR1 reads MNHEY; CDR2 reads SVGAGI. The CDR3 covers 13 residues. Trimming took 2 bases from V and 3 from J, leaving 7 bases between them. This chain's CDR3 is CASSYTVDTEAFF. In nucleotides, the CDR3 is TGTGCCAGCAGTTACACGGTGGACACTGAAGCTTTCTTT.

V is TRBV30 and J is TRBJ1-6, with 9 bases lining up with TRBD1. Per germline, CDR1 GTSNPN and CDR2 SVGIG (reference sequence). The CDR3 totals 13 residues. The J segment lost 4 bases and the V segment lost 7 bases, leaving 2 bases of the junction unmatched. The CDR3 nucleotides read TGTGCCTTGGACAGGGGATATAATTCACCCCTCCACTTT. Its protein is CALDRGYNSPLHF. Together with reference TRBV30 and TRBJ1-6, the CDR3 gives the full variable domain: SQTIHQWPATLVQPVGSPLSLECTVEGTSNPNLYWYRQAAGRGLQLLFYSVGIGQISSEVPQNLSASRPQDRQFILSSKKLLLSDSGFYLCALDRGYNSPLHFGNGTRLTVT.

V is TRBV30 and J is TRBJ2-7, with a possible D match to TRBD2 (6 bases). V lost 1 base, J lost 6 bases, and 16 bases lay in between. Per the germline V gene, CDR1 is GTSNPN and CDR2 is SVGIG (reference sequence). The CDR3 runs to 14 residues. The CDR3 loop reads CAWSGGVYSSEQYF. CDR3 coding DNA: TGTGCCTGGAGTGGGGGGGTGTACAGTAGCGAGCAGTACTTC. Supplemented by reference TRBV30 and TRBJ2-7, the full variable domain reads SQTIHQWPATLVQPVGSPLSLECTVEGTSNPNLYWYRQAAGRGLQLLFYSVGIGQISSEVPQNLSASRPQDRQFILSSKKLLLSDSGFYLCAWSGGVYSSEQYFGPGTRLTVT.

Comments on this clone: Other DNA sequences of this sample code for an identical CDR3. This chain joins TRBV4-3 and TRBJ2-7, with TRBD1 matching over 9 bases. Germline V gene data show CDR1 as LGHNA and CDR2 as YSLEER. This CDR3 region has 15 residues. The J segment lost 1 base and the V segment lost 3 bases, leaving 4 bases of the junction unmatched. Written as DNA, the CDR3 is TGCGCCAGCAGCCACAGCGGGACAGGGTCCTACGAGCAGTACTTC. The encoded protein is CASSHSGTGSYEQYF.

The chain uses TRBV27 and TRBJ2-7; 7 bases are shared with TRBD1. In germline, CDR1 is MNHEY, CDR2 SMNVEV (reference sequence). The CDR3 runs 15 residues. V dropped 5 bases and J dropped 3; count of bases not matched to a gene: 10. This chain's CDR3 is CASSPTGNGYYEQYF. The DNA for the CDR3 is TGTGCCAGCAGTCCGACAGGGAATGGTTACTACGAGCAGTACTTC.